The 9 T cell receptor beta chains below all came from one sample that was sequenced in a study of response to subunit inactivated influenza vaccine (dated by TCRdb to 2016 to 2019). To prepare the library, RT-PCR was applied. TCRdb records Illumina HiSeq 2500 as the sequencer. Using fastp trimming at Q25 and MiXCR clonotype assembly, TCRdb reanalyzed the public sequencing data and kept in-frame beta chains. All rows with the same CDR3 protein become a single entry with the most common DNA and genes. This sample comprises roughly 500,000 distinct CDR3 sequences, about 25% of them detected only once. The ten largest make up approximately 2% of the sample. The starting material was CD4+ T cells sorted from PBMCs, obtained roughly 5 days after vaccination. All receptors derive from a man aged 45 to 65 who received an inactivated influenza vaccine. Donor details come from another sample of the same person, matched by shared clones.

The CDR3 coding sequence is TGTGCCAGCAGTTACGACCACCGTGGAGGAAACACCATATATTTT. This gives the protein CASSYDHRGGNTIYF. The rearrangement joins TRBV6-2 or TRBV6-3 to TRBJ1-3; no firm D call. Trimming left V 2 bases short and J 4 bases short, with 12 bases between. This CDR3 is built from 15 residues. Looked up from germline, CDR1 is MNHEY and CDR2 is SVGEGT.

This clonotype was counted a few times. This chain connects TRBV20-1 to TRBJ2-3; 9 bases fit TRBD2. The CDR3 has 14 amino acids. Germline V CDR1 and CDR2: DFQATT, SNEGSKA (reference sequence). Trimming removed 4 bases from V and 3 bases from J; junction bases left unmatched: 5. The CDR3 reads CSATAGGVTDTQYF. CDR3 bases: TGCAGTGCTACCGCGGGGGGGGTGACAGATACGCAGTATTTT.

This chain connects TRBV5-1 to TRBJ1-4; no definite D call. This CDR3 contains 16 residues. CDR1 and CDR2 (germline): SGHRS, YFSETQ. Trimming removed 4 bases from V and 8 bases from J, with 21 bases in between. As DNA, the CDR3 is TGCGCCAGCAGCCCTGGACGGGCCTCGATTTTGGAAAAACTGTTTTTT. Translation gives CASSPGRASILEKLFF. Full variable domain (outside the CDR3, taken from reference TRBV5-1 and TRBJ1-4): KAGVTQTPRYLIKTRGQQVTLSCSPISGHRSVSWYQQTPGQGLQFLFEYFSETQRNKGNFPGRFSGRQFSNSRSEMNVSTLELGDSALYLCASSPGRASILEKLFFGSGTQLSVL.

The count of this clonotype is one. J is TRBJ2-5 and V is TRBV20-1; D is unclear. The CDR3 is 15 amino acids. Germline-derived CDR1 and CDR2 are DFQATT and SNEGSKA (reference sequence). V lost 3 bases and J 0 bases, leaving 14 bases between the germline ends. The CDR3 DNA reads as TGCAGTGCTAGCTCCCGGCAGGTCCACCAAGAGACCCAGTACTTC. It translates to CSASSRQVHQETQYF.

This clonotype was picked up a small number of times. The CDR3 sequence: CASAGLAGAPLANTGELFF. The DNA for the CDR3 is TGCGCCAGCGCGGGACTAGCGGGAGCCCCCCTCGCGAACACCGGGGAGCTGTTTTTT. The V call is TRBV5-1, the J call TRBJ2-2; TRBD2 matches at 14 bases. Germline V gene sequence: CDR1 SGHRS, CDR2 YFSETQ. The CDR3 length is 19 residues. V shed 7 bases and J 0 bases; nucleotides not matched to a gene: 11.

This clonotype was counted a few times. The CDR3 loop reads CASRTGGANYGYTF. In DNA form, the CDR3 reads TGTGCCAGCAGGACAGGGGGAGCTAACTATGGCTACACCTTC. The chain links TRBV28 to TRBJ1-2, with 9 bases matching TRBD1. The CDR3 is 14 amino acids. Trimming at V came to 6 bases and at J to 0 bases, leaving 2 bases not matched to a gene. The germline CDR1 and CDR2 sequences are MDHEN and SYDVKM.

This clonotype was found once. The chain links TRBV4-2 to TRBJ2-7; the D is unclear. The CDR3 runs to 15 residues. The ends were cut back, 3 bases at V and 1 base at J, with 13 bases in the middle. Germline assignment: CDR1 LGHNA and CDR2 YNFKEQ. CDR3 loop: CASSQMAGSSYEQYF. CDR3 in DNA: TGTGCCAGCAGCCAGATGGCAGGCAGTTCCTACGAGCAGTACTTC.

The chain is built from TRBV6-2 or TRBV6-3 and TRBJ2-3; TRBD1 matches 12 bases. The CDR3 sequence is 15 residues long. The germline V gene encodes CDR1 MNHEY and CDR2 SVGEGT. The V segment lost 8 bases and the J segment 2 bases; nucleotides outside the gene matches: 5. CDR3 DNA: TGTGCCAGCGGGACAGGGGGCCACCCCACAGATACGCAGTATTTT. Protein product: CASGTGGHPTDTQYF.

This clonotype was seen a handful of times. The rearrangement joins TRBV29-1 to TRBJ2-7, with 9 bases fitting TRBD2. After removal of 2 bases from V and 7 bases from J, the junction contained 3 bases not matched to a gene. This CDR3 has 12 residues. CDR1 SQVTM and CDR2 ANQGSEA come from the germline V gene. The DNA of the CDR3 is TGCAGCGTTGAACTAGCGGGGAGTGAGCAGTACTTC. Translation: CSVELAGSEQYF.